Shown below are 28 T cell receptor beta chains from a single sample sequenced in a study of human T cells and chemical hapten exposure (dated by TCRdb to 2020 to 2023). Total RNA was extracted from unfractionated whole blood collected in Tempus Blood RNA tubes. Libraries were constructed by 5' RACE. Reads for this sample came from an Illumina MiSeq. TCRdb trimmed the raw reads at Q25, called clones with MiXCR and kept productive beta chains. Identical CDR3 protein sequences are pooled into one entry, listed with their most common genes and DNA. For this sample the table gives roughly 82,000 distinct CDR3 sequences, of which approximately 15% were detected only once. Jointly, the top ten make up 6.8% of the sample. These receptors all stem from a female donor in good health.

This clonotype occurred a few times. The J gene is TRBJ2-1, the V gene TRBV7-2; unclear D gene. The ends were cut back, 9 bases at V and 15 bases at J, with 21 bases in the middle. The CDR3 is 12 residues long. Germline lookup yields CDR1 SGHTA and CDR2 FQGNSA. The CDR3 nucleotides read TGTGCCAGATCAGTACGGCTGACAAGTCGGTTCTTC. The encoded protein is CARSVRLTSRFF.

This clonotype was seen only a few times. The chain is built from TRBV6-1 and TRBJ1-2, with 7 bases lining up with TRBD1. J was trimmed by 5 bases and V by 4 bases; bases with no gene match: 4. The CDR3 totals 13 residues. Germline loops: CDR1 MNHNS, CDR2 SASEGT. Written as DNA, the CDR3 is TGTGCCAGCAGTGCAACAGGGGTATATGGCTACACCTTC. Its translation is CASSATGVYGYTF.

This chain joins TRBV20-1 and TRBJ1-1; D not certain. This CDR3 spans 10 amino acids. Looked up from germline, CDR1 is DFQATT and CDR2 is SNEGSKA (reference sequence). V dropped 5 bases and J dropped 6 bases, with 7 bases sitting between them. This CDR3 reads CSAVKSEAFF. The CDR3 DNA reads as TGCAGTGCTGTGAAATCTGAAGCTTTCTTT.

The chain combines TRBV6-2 or TRBV6-3 with TRBJ2-3; no reliable D call. Trimming shortened V by 8 bases and J by 0 bases, and 3 bases separated the two germline ends. The germline gives CDR1 MNHEY, CDR2 SVGEGT. The CDR3 spans 11 residues. CDR3 nucleotides: TGTGCCAGCTGTAGCACAGATACGCAGTATTTT. Residues: CASCSTDTQYF.

In this sample, this clonotype turned up a few times. The chain links TRBV6-2 or TRBV6-3 to TRBJ1-1, with D possibly TRBD1 on 5 matching bases. V was shortened by 7 bases and J by 6 bases, with 15 bases between the two germline ends. The CDR3 is 13 amino acids. CDR1 is MNHEY, CDR2 SVGEGT, per germline. The CDR3: CASIRPGVSEAFF. The CDR3 region has the DNA TGTGCCAGCATCCGTCCGGGGGTGTCTGAAGCTTTCTTT.

V is TRBV19 and J is TRBJ2-1; 15 bases match TRBD2. Germline V gene sequence: CDR1 LNHDA, CDR2 SQIVND (reference sequence). This CDR3 is built from 19 residues. V dropped 6 bases and J dropped 8; count of bases not matched to a gene: 17. The CDR3 DNA is TGTGCCAGTAGCGGTGGGACCGGACTAGCGGGGGGGCCGGTGGATGAGCAGTTCTTC. Protein sequence: CASSGGTGLAGGPVDEQFF.

In this sample, this clonotype turned up a few times. The gene calls are TRBV14 and TRBJ2-1; possible D gene TRBD2, 5 bases. Trimming took 3 bases from V and 9 from J, leaving 9 bases between them. The CDR3 consists of 12 residues. The germline gives CDR1 SGHDN, CDR2 FVKESK. The CDR3 nucleotides are TGTGCCAGCAGCCACGGGATGGGTGAGCAGTTCTTC. This encodes CASSHGMGEQFF.

The table lists this clonotype with a few counts. This chain uses TRBV10-3 with TRBJ2-1, with TRBD1 matching over 7 bases. With V trimmed by 2 bases and J by 7 bases, 14 bases remained unmatched. The germline V gene has CDR1 ENHRY and CDR2 SYGVKD. The CDR3 extends over 17 amino acids. In nucleotides, the CDR3 is TGTGCCATCAGTGAGCCTTCCGGGGTAGGGGGCAAGAATGAGCAGTTCTTC. Residues: CAISEPSGVGGKNEQFF.

The CDR3 sequence is CASSYSTRGAEYNEQFF. The CDR3 DNA sequence: TGTGCCAGCAGTTACTCGACCCGGGGGGCGGAATACAATGAGCAGTTCTTC. This rearrangement joins TRBV6-6 to TRBJ2-1, with a weak D call TRBD2 (7 bases). Germline CDR1 reads MNHNY; CDR2 reads SVGAGI (reference sequence). V was trimmed by 0 bases and J by 4 bases, leaving 16 bases between them. The length of the CDR3 is 17 residues.

The chain uses TRBV6-5 and TRBJ2-3; D is possibly TRBD1 or TRBD2 (5 bases each). Looked up from germline, CDR1 is MNHEY and CDR2 is SVGAGI. The CDR3 runs to 16 residues. Deletions cut 5 bases from V and 6 bases from J, with 21 bases between. The CDR3 loop reads CASSHHRDGDLDTQYF. The CDR3 bases are TGTGCCAGCAGTCACCACCGGGACGGCGACTTGGATACGCAGTATTTT.

The chain links TRBV5-4 to TRBJ1-1; D is ambiguous. V lost 1 base and J 3 bases, leaving 7 bases between the germline ends. This CDR3 has 13 amino acids. The germline V gene encodes CDR1 SGHNT and CDR2 YYREEE (reference sequence). The chain's CDR3 is CASSLRAYTEAFF. The CDR3 DNA follows: TGTGCCAGCAGCTTGAGGGCCTACACTGAAGCTTTCTTT.

This clonotype showed up just once. J is TRBJ1-3 and V is TRBV6-5; D is unclear. The germline CDR1 and CDR2 sequences are MNHEY and SVGAGI. The CDR3 is 12 amino acids. Trimming cost V 7 bases and J 2 bases, with 6 bases left between them. The CDR3 is CASKTTGNTIYF. In DNA, the CDR3 is TGTGCCAGCAAAACGACTGGAAACACCATATATTTT.

This clonotype has only a few counts. The rearrangement links TRBV12-3 or TRBV12-4 to TRBJ1-2, with a tentative D call TRBD1 (6 bases). V was clipped by 9 bases and J by 0 bases, with 11 bases between them. The CDR3 sequence is 13 residues long. The CDR3 bases are TGTGCCAGTTGGGGGGCAGCTAACTATGGCTACACCTTC. Its protein is CASWGAANYGYTF.

This clonotype was found a few times. The genes are TRBV7-9 and TRBJ2-5, with D hard to call. The V end was cut by 5 bases, the J end by 5 bases, with 9 bases between. CDR1 is SEHNR and CDR2 is FQNEAQ in the germline V gene (reference sequence). The CDR3 is 12 amino acids. Written as DNA, the CDR3 is TGTGCCAGCAGCGTTATGAGGGAGACCCAGTACTTC. Its translation is CASSVMRETQYF.

J is TRBJ2-5 and V is TRBV27, with TRBD2 matching over 10 bases. CDR1 and CDR2 from the germline V gene are MNHEY and SMNVEV (reference sequence). This CDR3 is 14 amino acids long. V dropped 8 bases and J dropped 4; count of bases not matched to a gene: 7. The CDR3 DNA reads TGTGCCAGCGGATACCTAGCGGGGGCAGAGACCCAGTACTTC. The encoded protein is CASGYLAGAETQYF.

This clonotype was recorded a few times. The chain carries TRBV2 and TRBJ2-7, with TRBD2 identical over 11 bases. The CDR3 has 16 amino acids. Germline assignment: CDR1 SNHLY and CDR2 FYNNEI. Trimming took 7 bases from V and 3 from J; bases not matched to a gene: 11. The CDR3, as DNA: TGTGCCAGCATCCCCGTCGCTACTAGCGGGAGCTACGAGCAGTACTTC. Residues: CASIPVATSGSYEQYF.

This clonotype has a handful of counts. This chain links TRBV20-1 with TRBJ2-4; no definite D call. Trimming pared 7 bases from V and 9 bases from J, leaving 16 bases between. From germline, CDR1 is DFQATT and CDR2 SNEGSKA (reference sequence). The CDR3 length is 12 residues. CDR3 DNA sequence: TGCAGTGAAGAAACGCGTCTAGGCATTCAGTACTTC. Amino acid sequence: CSEETRLGIQYF.

This clonotype was seen more than once but under ten times. The rearrangement uses TRBV28 and TRBJ2-1; maybe TRBD2 (7 bases). Trimming left V 5 bases short and J 4 bases short, with 12 bases between. This CDR3 is 14 amino acids long. The germline gives CDR1 MDHEN, CDR2 SYDVKM. CDR3 sequence: CASSRGGEYNEQFF. CDR3 in DNA: TGTGCCAGCAGTCGAGGGGGGGAGTACAATGAGCAGTTCTTC.

The table lists this clonotype with a few counts. The chain carries TRBV20-1 and TRBJ1-1; 9 bases line up with TRBD1. The CDR3 is 14 residues long. The junction had 4 bases not matched to a gene; V was cut back by 0 bases and J by 5 bases. Per germline, CDR1 DFQATT and CDR2 SNEGSKA (reference sequence). CDR3 protein: CSAREGTGRTEAFF. CDR3 nucleotide sequence: TGCAGTGCTAGAGAGGGGACAGGGCGTACTGAAGCTTTCTTT.

This clonotype has only a few counts. The chain is built from TRBV5-1 and TRBJ2-1; 16 nucleotides align to TRBD2. The CDR3 consists of 17 residues. Germline V gives CDR1 SGHRS, CDR2 YFSETQ. The ends lost 1 base at V and 6 bases at J; junction bases unmatched: 4. CDR3 bases: TGCGCCAGCAGCTTGCGGGGACTAGCGGGGGGGCCCAATGAGCAGTTCTTC. Its protein product is CASSLRGLAGGPNEQFF.

This clonotype was observed a handful of times. This rearrangement joins TRBV6-1 to TRBJ1-6; 7 bases are a match to TRBD1. The CDR3 length is 15 residues. Per germline, CDR1 MNHNS and CDR2 SASEGT. With V trimmed by 5 bases and J by 10 bases, 11 bases remained unmatched. The DNA for the CDR3 is TGTGCCAGCAGTTGGGACAGCCTAGGGGGGTCACCCCTCCACTTT. This codes for CASSWDSLGGSPLHF.

This clonotype was recorded a few times. The genes are TRBV5-1 and TRBJ1-3; D not certain. Trimming removed 4 bases at V and 0 bases at J, with 5 bases between. Per the germline V gene, CDR1 is SGHRS and CDR2 is YFSETQ. The CDR3 length is 13 residues. CDR3 in DNA: TGCGCCAGCAGCCTTAACTCTGGAAACACCATATATTTT. Amino acids: CASSLNSGNTIYF.

V gene TRBV20-1 combines with J gene TRBJ2-3; D gene ambiguous. Germline CDR1 DFQATT, CDR2 SNEGSKA (reference sequence). This CDR3 comprises 16 residues. The ends were cut back, 0 bases at V and 2 bases at J, with 15 bases in the middle. The CDR3 sequence: CSAREVGKTYTDTQYF. The CDR3 DNA reads as TGCAGTGCTAGAGAGGTTGGGAAGACATACACAGATACGCAGTATTTT.

This clonotype was counted only a few times. The chain employs TRBV5-1 and TRBJ2-1; D unclear. The CDR3 is 13 residues long. With 0 bases removed from V and 7 bases from J, the gap between germline ends came to 8 bases. Germline lookup yields CDR1 SGHRS and CDR2 YFSETQ. The CDR3 is CASSLGRLNEQFF. CDR3 nucleotide sequence: TGCGCCAGCAGCTTGGGACGCCTTAATGAGCAGTTCTTC.

Regarding this clonotype: An end of the junction differs from the germline gene, which may be a read error. In DNA form, the CDR3 reads TGTGCTAGCAGCTTAGGTCTAGCGGGAGACAATGAGCAGTTCTTC. This encodes CASSLGLAGDNEQFF. The rearrangement links TRBV7-7 to TRBJ2-1, with 10 bases matching TRBD2. CDR1 is SSHAT and CDR2 is FNYEAQ in the germline V gene (reference sequence). This CDR3 has 15 residues.

This chain connects TRBV27 to TRBJ2-1; 9 nucleotides match TRBD2. Trimming took 6 bases from V and 2 from J; bases not matched to a gene: 5. The germline V gene encodes CDR1 MNHEY and CDR2 SMNVEV (reference sequence). This CDR3 is built from 15 residues. CDR3 in DNA: TGTGCCAGCAGGCTGGGCGGGAGGGCCTACAATGAGCAGTTCTTC. Protein: CASRLGGRAYNEQFF.

The chain joins TRBV19 to TRBJ2-6, with D unclear. The CDR3 totals 15 residues. The germline CDR1 and CDR2 sequences are LNHDA and SQIVND (reference sequence). V lost 2 bases and J lost 4, with 9 bases in between. CDR3 in DNA: TGTGCCAGTAGTATATCCGGCTCGGGGGCCAACGTCCTGACTTTC. Its protein product is CASSISGSGANVLTF.

A few counts support this clonotype. The chain links TRBV12-3 or TRBV12-4 to TRBJ1-2; 8 nucleotides line up with TRBD1. With V trimmed by 2 bases and J by 0 bases, 5 bases remained unmatched. The CDR3 has 16 residues. The CDR3 region has the DNA TGTGCCAGCAGTTTACAGGGGGCTGACGCTAACTATGGCTACACCTTC. It specifies CASSLQGADANYGYTF.